Shown below are 32 T cell receptor beta chains from a single sample sequenced in a study of CD8 T cells in Susac syndrome. When the RNA was reverse transcribed, random hexamers were used with an input of about 0.45 to 1 ug. MiXCR, run by TCRdb on the immunoSEQ multiplex PCR reads, gives a single entry per CDR3 protein. The data contain some 220,000 distinct CDR3 sequences, around 96% of them singletons. Material: CD4+ T cells from PBMCs. The receptor set was obtained from a human donor with multiple sclerosis.

This clonotype was recorded once. The chain has TRBV5-4 and TRBJ1-1, with D possibly matching TRBD1 (5 bases). Germline V CDR1 and CDR2: SGHNT, YYREEE (reference sequence). Trimming cost V 4 bases and J 1 base, with 17 bases left between them. The CDR3 extends over 16 amino acids. The chain's CDR3 is CASSRGRGSGNTEAFF. As DNA, the CDR3 is TGTGCCAGCAGCCGCGGTCGGGGGTCGGGGAACACTGAAGCTTTCTTT.

V gene TRBV9 combines with J gene TRBJ2-7; 8 bases match TRBD1. J lost 2 bases, V lost 0 bases, and 4 bases had no gene match. The CDR3 loop spans 15 amino acids. Germline-derived CDR1 and CDR2 are SGDLS and YYNGEE. Written as DNA, the CDR3 is TGTGCCAGCAGCGTAGAGCCGGGACAGGCCTACGAGCAGTACTTC. Amino acids: CASSVEPGQAYEQYF.

This chain connects TRBV7-9 to TRBJ1-1; D unclear. The CDR3 covers 12 residues. The germline V gene encodes CDR1 SEHNR and CDR2 FQNEAQ (reference sequence). V shed 1 base and J shed 6 bases, with 6 bases lying between them. The CDR3 DNA follows: TGTGCCAGCAGCTTAGGTTCCGCTGAAGCTTTCTTT. As protein: CASSLGSAEAFF. The whole variable domain, remainder taken from reference TRBV7-9 and TRBJ1-1, is DTGVSQNPRHKITKRGQNVTFRCDPISEHNRLYWYRQTLGQGPEFLTYFQNEAQLEKSRLLSDRFSAERPKGSFSTLEIQRTEQGDSAMYLCASSLGSAEAFFGQGTRLTVV.

DNA of the CDR3: TGTGCCAGCTCACCTTCAGGGGGCATGAACACTGAAGCTTTCTTT. As protein: CASSPSGGMNTEAFF. The gene calls are TRBV18 and TRBJ1-1, with 8 positions matching TRBD1. Per germline, CDR1 KGHSH and CDR2 LQKENI. This CDR3 has 15 amino acids. After removal of 3 bases from V and 0 bases from J, the junction contained 3 bases not matched to a gene.

V and J are TRBV3-1 and TRBJ2-3, with a tentative D call TRBD1 (5 bases). The V gene's germline CDR1 is LGHDT and CDR2 YNNKEL (reference sequence). The CDR3 consists of 14 residues. The ends were cut back, 3 bases at V and 0 bases at J, with 7 bases in the middle. CDR3 in amino acids: CASSQQGSTDTQYF. The CDR3 bases are TGTGCCAGCAGCCAGCAGGGTAGCACAGATACGCAGTATTTT.

The CDR3: CASTPLSGGNTEAFF. CDR3 DNA: TGTGCCAGCACACCGCTTAGTGGTGGGAACACTGAAGCTTTCTTT. The chain employs TRBV7-2 and TRBJ1-1; D is unclear. Germline V gene data show CDR1 as SGHTA and CDR2 as FQGNSA. V lost 7 bases to trimming and J lost 1 base, with 16 bases between them. CDR3 length: 15 amino acids. Full variable domain (rest looked up from reference TRBV7-2 and TRBJ1-1): GAGVSQSPSNKVTEKGKDVELRCDPISGHTALYWYRQSLGQGLEFLIYFQGNSAPDKSGLPSDRFSAERTGGSVSTLTIQRTQQEDSAVYLCASTPLSGGNTEAFFGQGTRLTVV.

CDR3 residues: CAISEQRGSSTDTQYF. Written as DNA, the CDR3 is TGTGCCATCAGTGAGCAGAGGGGCTCTAGCACAGATACGCAGTATTTT. The rearrangement uses TRBV10-3 and TRBJ2-3; D is tentatively TRBD1 or TRBD2 (5 bases each). Germline assignment: CDR1 ENHRY and CDR2 SYGVKD. V was clipped by 2 bases and J by 0 bases, with 12 bases between them. The CDR3 runs 16 residues.

Only one count was recorded for this clonotype. V gene TRBV19 combines with J gene TRBJ1-5; 10 bases agree with TRBD1. From germline, CDR1 is LNHDA and CDR2 SQIVND (reference sequence). J gave up 3 bases and V 5 bases, and 4 bases lay outside the gene matches. The CDR3 is 15 residues long. This CDR3 reads CASSFGTGVNQPQHF. The DNA for the CDR3 is TGTGCCAGTAGTTTTGGGACAGGGGTCAATCAGCCCCAGCATTTT.

The CDR3 is CASSSAFETGEQYF. In DNA form, the CDR3 reads TGTGCCAGCAGTTCGGCCTTTGAGACCGGGGAGCAGTACTTC. The chain couples TRBV12-3 or TRBV12-4 to TRBJ2-7; D call uncertain. Trimming shortened V by 4 bases and J by 7 bases, and 17 bases separated the two germline ends. This CDR3 is built from 14 residues.

The V and J genes are TRBV7-6 and TRBJ2-4; D may be TRBD2 (6 bases). The CDR3 contains 15 residues. With 11 bases removed from V and 3 bases from J, the gap between germline ends came to 20 bases. CDR1 is SGHVS, CDR2 FNYEAQ, per germline. Here the CDR3 DNA reads TGTGCCGTGACCTCCGTACGGGGGAGCAAAAACATTCAGTACTTC. Its protein product is CAVTSVRGSKNIQYF.

The chain is built from TRBV14 and TRBJ2-3; D unclear. The CDR3 has 15 residues. From germline, CDR1 is SGHDN and CDR2 FVKESK. V was clipped by 3 bases and J by 0 bases, with 10 bases between them. This chain's CDR3 is CASSQAAVSTDTQYF. CDR3 in DNA: TGTGCCAGCAGCCAGGCGGCGGTTAGCACAGATACGCAGTATTTT.

The chain carries TRBV29-1 and TRBJ1-1; no clear D gene. V was clipped by 4 bases and J by 0 bases, with 15 bases between them. The CDR3 contains 15 residues. The germline V gene encodes CDR1 SQVTM and CDR2 ANQGSEA. CDR3 nucleotide sequence: TGCAGCGTTGCCTTTGTGAGGAAATTGAACACTGAAGCTTTCTTT. Translating gives CSVAFVRKLNTEAFF.

The chain links TRBV9 to TRBJ2-7; 7 bases match TRBD2. The CDR3 extends over 15 amino acids. The V segment lost 0 bases and the J segment 0 bases; nucleotides outside the gene matches: 3. The germline V gene encodes CDR1 SGDLS and CDR2 YYNGEE. The CDR3 is CASSVGAGDSYEQYF. The CDR3 DNA follows: TGTGCCAGCAGCGTAGGTGCGGGGGACTCCTACGAGCAGTACTTC.

The V gene is TRBV7-9, the J gene TRBJ1-1, with a tentative D call TRBD1 (5 bases). In germline, CDR1 is SEHNR, CDR2 FQNEAQ (reference sequence). CDR3 length: 13 residues. The V and J ends lost 6 bases and 4 bases respectively, with 12 bases between them. The CDR3: CASSWGGGTEAFF. The CDR3 nucleotides are TGTGCCAGCAGTTGGGGGGGAGGCACTGAAGCTTTCTTT.

The rearrangement uses TRBV9 and TRBJ2-5; 9 nucleotides agree with TRBD2. This CDR3 is built from 15 residues. Germline CDR1 is SGDLS and CDR2 is YYNGEE. Trimming took 0 bases from V and 5 from J; bases not matched to a gene: 5. As DNA, the CDR3 is TGTGCCAGCAGCGTAGGAAGGACTAGCGTGGAGACCCAGTACTTC. It is translated as CASSVGRTSVETQYF.

The CDR3 DNA follows: TGTGCCAGCAGCCTCCGGGACAGTAGCACAGATACGCAGTATTTT. Protein: CASSLRDSSTDTQYF. This chain connects TRBV7-7 to TRBJ2-3; TRBD1 agrees at 7 bases. Germline trimming cut 5 bases from V and 0 bases from J; bases unmatched to any gene: 5. The CDR3 covers 15 residues. Germline V CDR1 and CDR2: SSHAT, FNYEAQ (reference sequence).

This clonotype was picked up a small number of times. The chain recombines TRBV20-1 with TRBJ2-3; D unresolved. Per the germline V gene, CDR1 is DFQATT and CDR2 is SNEGSKA (reference sequence). Trimming took 5 bases from V and 0 from J, leaving 3 bases between them. The CDR3 runs 11 residues. CDR3 amino acids: CSASSTDTQYF. As DNA, the CDR3 is TGCAGTGCTTCGAGCACAGATACGCAGTATTTT.

This sequence joins TRBV2 and TRBJ2-2; D possibly corresponds to TRBD2 (5 bases). Trimming removed 3 bases from V and 7 bases from J, with 9 bases in between. The germline CDR1 and CDR2 sequences are SNHLY and FYNNEI. This CDR3 is built from 13 residues. The CDR3 sequence is CASSESGVGELFF. CDR3 nucleotide sequence: TGTGCCAGCAGTGAGAGCGGAGTCGGGGAGCTGTTTTTT.

DNA of the CDR3: TGTGCCAGCAGTTCGGAAAGAAAAAACATTCAGTACTTC. It translates to CASSSERKNIQYF. The J gene is TRBJ2-4, the V gene TRBV28, with D unclear. Germline V gene lookup returns CDR1 MDHEN and CDR2 SYDVKM. Trimming shortened V by 4 bases and J by 4 bases, and 8 bases separated the two germline ends. The CDR3 sequence is 13 residues long. The full variable domain, in which reference TRBV28 and TRBJ2-4 provide the parts outside the CDR3, is DVKVTQSSRYLVKRTGEKVFLECVQDMDHENMFWYRQDPGLGLRLIYFSYDVKMKEKGDIPEGYSVSREKKERFSLILESASTNQTSMYLCASSSERKNIQYFGAGTRLSVL.

The rearrangement joins TRBV27 to TRBJ2-2; maybe TRBD1 (6 bases). Germline CDR1 MNHEY, CDR2 SMNVEV (reference sequence). This CDR3 has 14 amino acids. Trimming left V 3 bases short and J 8 bases short, with 13 bases between. CDR3: CASSLGALSGELFF. The CDR3 DNA follows: TGTGCCAGCAGTTTGGGGGCGCTTTCTGGGGAGCTGTTTTTT.

The genes are TRBV12-3 or TRBV12-4 and TRBJ1-1, with 9 nucleotides matching TRBD1. J was trimmed by 2 bases and V by 5 bases; bases with no gene match: 3. There are 14 residues in the CDR3. CDR3 DNA sequence: TGTGCCAGCAGTATGACAGGGGGAAACACTGAAGCTTTCTTT. Translating gives CASSMTGGNTEAFF.

The chain joins TRBV6-6 to TRBJ1-5, with 9 positions matching TRBD1. J gave up 1 base and V 6 bases, and 4 bases lay outside the gene matches. The CDR3 runs 15 residues. Germline-derived CDR1 and CDR2 are MNHNY and SVGAGI (reference sequence). The CDR3 protein is CASRSGTGSNQPQHF. CDR3 DNA: TGTGCCAGCAGATCCGGGACAGGGAGCAATCAGCCCCAGCATTTT.

The table lists this clonotype with a count of one. The gene calls are TRBV7-8 and TRBJ2-5, with 9 bases fitting TRBD2. The CDR3 runs to 15 residues. Trimming at V came to 4 bases and at J to 2 bases, leaving 5 bases not matched to a gene. Germline assignment: CDR1 SGHVS and CDR2 FQNEAQ. CDR3 coding DNA: TGTGCCAGCAGCTCGGGTAGCGGGGGACAAGAGACCCAGTACTTC. Encoded protein: CASSSGSGGQETQYF.

This clonotype was seen only once. This chain uses TRBV27 with TRBJ2-7; D is ambiguous. Germline assignment: CDR1 MNHEY and CDR2 SMNVEV (reference sequence). The CDR3 is 10 residues long. V lost 11 bases and J 6 bases, leaving 11 bases between the germline ends. The CDR3 nucleotides are TGTGCCGCCTCGGGCGGCGAGCAGTACTTC. Protein product: CAASGGEQYF.

The rearrangement uses TRBV18 and TRBJ2-7; possible D gene TRBD2, 6 bases. CDR1 and CDR2 (germline): KGHSH, LQKENI. Trimming removed 2 bases at V and 6 bases at J, with 17 bases between. This CDR3 comprises 15 residues. DNA for the CDR3: TGTGCCAGCTCACCAGGCGGGGAGTCGTTGGGCGAGCAGTACTTC. Translated: CASSPGGESLGEQYF.

V and J are TRBV7-9 and TRBJ1-1, with D hard to call. The V end was cut by 4 bases, the J end by 3 bases, with 9 bases between. CDR1 and CDR2 from the germline V gene are SEHNR and FQNEAQ (reference sequence). CDR3 length equals 13 residues. Here the CDR3 reads CASSSGRHTEAFF. Written as DNA, the CDR3 is TGTGCCAGCAGCTCTGGACGGCACACTGAAGCTTTCTTT.

The V and J genes are TRBV7-2 and TRBJ1-1; a possible D gene is TRBD1 (6 bases). The CDR3 has 15 residues. Germline CDR1 is SGHTA and CDR2 is FQGNSA. V lost 4 bases, J lost 1 base, and 13 bases lay in between. The CDR3: CASSWPRGRNTEAFF. The CDR3 coding sequence is TGTGCCAGCAGCTGGCCCAGGGGAAGGAACACTGAAGCTTTCTTT. The full variable domain, rest sourced from reference TRBV7-2 and TRBJ1-1, is GAGVSQSPSNKVTEKGKDVELRCDPISGHTALYWYRQSLGQGLEFLIYFQGNSAPDKSGLPSDRFSAERTGGSVSTLTIQRTQQEDSAVYLCASSWPRGRNTEAFFGQGTRLTVV.

The rearrangement uses TRBV3-1 and TRBJ2-1; 8 bases align to TRBD1. V lost 3 bases, J lost 4 bases, and 5 bases stayed unmatched. Germline values: CDR1 LGHDT, CDR2 YNNKEL (reference sequence). The CDR3 totals 15 residues. The CDR3 spells CASSHSGTGYNEQFF. CDR3 in DNA: TGTGCCAGCAGCCATTCCGGGACAGGTTACAATGAGCAGTTCTTC.

The chain employs TRBV10-3 and TRBJ2-7, with 8 bases lining up with TRBD1. This CDR3 comprises 13 residues. CDR1 is ENHRY and CDR2 is SYGVKD in the germline V gene. Trimming at V came to 4 bases and at J to 3 bases, leaving 2 bases not matched to a gene. The CDR3 loop is CAISAGQGYEQYF. The DNA for the CDR3 is TGTGCCATCAGTGCTGGACAGGGCTACGAGCAGTACTTC.

There are a few counts of this clonotype. The chain is built from TRBV28 and TRBJ2-5; possible D gene TRBD1, 7 bases. Trimming removed 6 bases from V and 5 bases from J, with 13 bases in between. Germline V lookup: CDR1 MDHEN, CDR2 SYDVKM. This CDR3 has 13 residues. CDR3 protein: CASSPTGRETQYF. The CDR3 DNA reads as TGTGCCAGCAGCCCGACAGGGAGGGAGACCCAGTACTTC.

This chain joins TRBV25-1 and TRBJ1-4; TRBD1 matches 7 bases. The junction had 5 bases not matched to a gene; V was cut back by 4 bases and J by 3 bases. The length of the CDR3 is 15 residues. CDR1 MGHDK and CDR2 SYGVNS come from the germline V gene. In nucleotides, the CDR3 is TGTGCCAGCAGTGTCACAGGGGCTTCTAATGAAAAACTGTTTTTT. Translated, it gives CASSVTGASNEKLFF.

This clonotype was counted once. The CDR3 nucleotides read TGTGCCAGCCAAGATGCGGGGGCAGATACGCAGTATTTT. This translates into CASQDAGADTQYF. The chain has TRBV5-4 and TRBJ2-3; 7 nucleotides align to TRBD2. Trimming took 7 bases from V and 4 from J; bases not matched to a gene: 6. The CDR3 runs 13 residues. Germline V CDR1 and CDR2: SGHNT, YYREEE (reference sequence).